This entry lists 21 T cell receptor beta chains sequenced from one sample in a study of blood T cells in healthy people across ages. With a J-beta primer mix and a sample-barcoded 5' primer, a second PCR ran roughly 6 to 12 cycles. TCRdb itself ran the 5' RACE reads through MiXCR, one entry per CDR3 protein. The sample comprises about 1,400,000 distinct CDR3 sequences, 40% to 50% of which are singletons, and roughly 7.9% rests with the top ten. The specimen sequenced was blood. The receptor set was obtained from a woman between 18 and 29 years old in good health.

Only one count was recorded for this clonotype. DNA of the CDR3: TGTGCCAGCAGCCATAGGACCGGACAAACCTACTCCTACGAGCAGTACTTC. It codes for CASSHRTGQTYSYEQYF. V and J are TRBV7-2 and TRBJ2-7; possibly TRBD1 for D (5 bases). Germline lookup yields CDR1 SGHTA and CDR2 FQGNSA. V lost 5 bases, J lost 0 bases, and 20 bases lay in between. The CDR3 totals 17 residues.

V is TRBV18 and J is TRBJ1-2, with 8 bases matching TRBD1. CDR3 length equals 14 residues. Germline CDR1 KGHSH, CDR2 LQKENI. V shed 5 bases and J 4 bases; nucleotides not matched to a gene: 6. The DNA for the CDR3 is TGTGCCAGCTCAGCGGACAGGGTCGTCTATGGCTACACCTTC. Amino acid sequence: CASSADRVVYGYTF.

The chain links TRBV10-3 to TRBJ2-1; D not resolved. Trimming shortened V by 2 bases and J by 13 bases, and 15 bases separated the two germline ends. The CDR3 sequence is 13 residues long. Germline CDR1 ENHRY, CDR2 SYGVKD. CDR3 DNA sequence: TGTGCCATCAGTGAGCCCAGAAAAGAGACCCAGTTCTTC. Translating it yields CAISEPRKETQFF.

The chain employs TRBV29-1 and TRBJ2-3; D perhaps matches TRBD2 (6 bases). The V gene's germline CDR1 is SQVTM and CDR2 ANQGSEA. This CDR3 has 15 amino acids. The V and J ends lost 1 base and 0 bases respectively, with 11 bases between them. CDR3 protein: CSVEGRRGSTDTQYF. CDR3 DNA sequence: TGCAGCGTTGAAGGGCGGCGGGGCAGCACAGATACGCAGTATTTT.

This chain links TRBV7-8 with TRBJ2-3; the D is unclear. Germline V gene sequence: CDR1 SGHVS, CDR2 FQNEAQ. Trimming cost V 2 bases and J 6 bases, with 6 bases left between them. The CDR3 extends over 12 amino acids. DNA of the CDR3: TGTGCCAGCAGCTTATGGCCGGATACGCAGTATTTT. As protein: CASSLWPDTQYF.

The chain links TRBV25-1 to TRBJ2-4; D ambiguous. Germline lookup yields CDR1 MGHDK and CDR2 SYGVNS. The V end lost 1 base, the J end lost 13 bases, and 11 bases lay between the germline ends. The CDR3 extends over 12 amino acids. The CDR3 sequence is CASSELIAEQYF. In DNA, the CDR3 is TGTGCCAGCAGTGAATTAATTGCGGAGCAGTACTTC.

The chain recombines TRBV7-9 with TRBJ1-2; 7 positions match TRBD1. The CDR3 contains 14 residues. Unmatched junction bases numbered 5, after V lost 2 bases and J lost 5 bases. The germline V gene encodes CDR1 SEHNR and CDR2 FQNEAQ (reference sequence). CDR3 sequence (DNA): TGTGCCAGCAGCTTAACTCAGGGGGTATATGGCTACACCTTC. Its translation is CASSLTQGVYGYTF.

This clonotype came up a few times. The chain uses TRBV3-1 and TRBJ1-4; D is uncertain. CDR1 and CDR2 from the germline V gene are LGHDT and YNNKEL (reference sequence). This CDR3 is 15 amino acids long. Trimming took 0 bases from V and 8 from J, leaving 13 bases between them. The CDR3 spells CASSQERWSGEKLFF. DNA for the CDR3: TGTGCCAGCAGCCAAGAACGGTGGTCGGGGGAAAAACTGTTTTTT.

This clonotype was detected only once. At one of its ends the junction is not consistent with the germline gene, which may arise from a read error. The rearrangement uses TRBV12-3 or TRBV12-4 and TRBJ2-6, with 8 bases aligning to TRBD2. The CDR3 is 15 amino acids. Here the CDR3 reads CTSSPGGLGANVLTF. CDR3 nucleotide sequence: TGTACCAGCAGTCCGGGGGGGTTAGGGGCCAACGTCCTGACTTTC.

Here the CDR3 DNA reads TGCGCCAGCAGCTTGGCTAGACTAGCGGGAGTCAATGAGCAGTTCTTC. It encodes CASSLARLAGVNEQFF. This chain links TRBV5-1 with TRBJ2-1, with 12 nucleotides matching TRBD2. The V gene's germline CDR1 is SGHRS and CDR2 YFSETQ. The CDR3 is 16 residues long. V was pared by 0 bases and J by 6 bases, with 4 bases of the junction left unmatched.

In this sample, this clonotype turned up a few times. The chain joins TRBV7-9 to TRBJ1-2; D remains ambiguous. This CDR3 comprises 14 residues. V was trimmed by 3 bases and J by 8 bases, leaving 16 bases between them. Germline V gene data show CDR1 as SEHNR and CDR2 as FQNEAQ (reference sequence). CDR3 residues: CASSFTNGPGGYTF. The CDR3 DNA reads TGTGCCAGCAGCTTTACGAACGGACCCGGGGGCTACACCTTC.

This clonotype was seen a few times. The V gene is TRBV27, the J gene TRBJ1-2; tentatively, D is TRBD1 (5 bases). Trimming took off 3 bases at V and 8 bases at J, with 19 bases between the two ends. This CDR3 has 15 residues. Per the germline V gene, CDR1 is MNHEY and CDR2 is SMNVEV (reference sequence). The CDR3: CASSLGGGNHGGYTF. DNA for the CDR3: TGTGCCAGCAGTTTGGGGGGAGGGAACCACGGAGGCTACACCTTC.

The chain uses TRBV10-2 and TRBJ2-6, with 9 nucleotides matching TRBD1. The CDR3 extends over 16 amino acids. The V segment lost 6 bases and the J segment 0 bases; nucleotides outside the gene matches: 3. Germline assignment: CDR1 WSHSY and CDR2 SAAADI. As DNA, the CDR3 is TGCGCCAGCAGGGGACAGGGACACTCTGGGGCCAACGTCCTGACTTTC. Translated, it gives CASRGQGHSGANVLTF.

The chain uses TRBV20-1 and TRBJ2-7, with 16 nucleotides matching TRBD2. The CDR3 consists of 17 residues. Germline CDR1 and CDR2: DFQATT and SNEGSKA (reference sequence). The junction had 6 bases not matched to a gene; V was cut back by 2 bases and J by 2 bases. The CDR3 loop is CSARPGTSGRVPYEQYF. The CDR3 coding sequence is TGCAGTGCTAGACCCGGGACTAGCGGGAGGGTCCCCTACGAGCAGTACTTC.

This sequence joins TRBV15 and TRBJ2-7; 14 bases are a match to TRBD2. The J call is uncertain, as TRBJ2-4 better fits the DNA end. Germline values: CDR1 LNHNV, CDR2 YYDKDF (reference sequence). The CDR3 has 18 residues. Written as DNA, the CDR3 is TGTGCCACCAGCAGAGCCTCCGGGACTAGCGGGAGTTTTGACATTCAGTACTTC. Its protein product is CATSRASGTSGSFDIQYF.

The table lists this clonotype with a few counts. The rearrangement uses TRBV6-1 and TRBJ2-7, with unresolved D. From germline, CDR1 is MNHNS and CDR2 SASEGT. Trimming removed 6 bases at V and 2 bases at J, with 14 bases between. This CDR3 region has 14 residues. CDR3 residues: CASSHPVVTYEQYF. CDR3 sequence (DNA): TGTGCCAGCAGCCATCCGGTGGTTACCTACGAGCAGTACTTC.

The CDR3 sequence: CSARSGQFAANEKLFF. CDR3 DNA: TGCAGTGCTAGATCGGGTCAGTTCGCAGCTAATGAAAAACTGTTTTTT. The V gene is TRBV20-1, the J gene TRBJ1-4, with D unclear. Germline CDR1 DFQATT, CDR2 SNEGSKA (reference sequence). This CDR3 spans 16 amino acids. Trimming stripped 2 bases from V and 3 bases from J, with 16 bases between.

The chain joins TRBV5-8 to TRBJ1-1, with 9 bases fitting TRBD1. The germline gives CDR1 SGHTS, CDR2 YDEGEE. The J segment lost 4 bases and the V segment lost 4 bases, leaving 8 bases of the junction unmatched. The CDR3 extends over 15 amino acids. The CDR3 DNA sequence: TGTGCCAGCAGCAACCGGGACAGGGATCTCACTGAAGCTTTCTTT. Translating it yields CASSNRDRDLTEAFF.

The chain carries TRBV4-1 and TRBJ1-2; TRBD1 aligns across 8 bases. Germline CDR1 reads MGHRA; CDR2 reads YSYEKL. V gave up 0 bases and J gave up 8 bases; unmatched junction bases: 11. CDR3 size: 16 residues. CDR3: CASSQEISTGVNGYTF. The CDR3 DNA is TGCGCCAGCAGCCAAGAGATCTCGACAGGGGTAAACGGCTACACCTTC.

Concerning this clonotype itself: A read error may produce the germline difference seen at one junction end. In DNA, the CDR3 is TGTGCCAGCAGCCAAGAGGCTAGCGGGCACTCCTACAATCAGCAGTTCTTC. The encoded protein is CASSQEASGHSYNQQFF. The chain links TRBV4-2 to TRBJ2-1; 8 bases agree with TRBD2. CDR1 is LGHNA and CDR2 is YNFKEQ in the germline V gene. The CDR3 loop spans 17 amino acids.

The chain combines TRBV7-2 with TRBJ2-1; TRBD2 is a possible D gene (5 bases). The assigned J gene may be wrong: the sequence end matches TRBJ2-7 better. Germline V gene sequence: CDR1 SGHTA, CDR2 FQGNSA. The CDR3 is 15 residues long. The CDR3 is CASSPPGYSYNEQYF. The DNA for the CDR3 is TGTGCCAGCAGCCCCCCGGGATACTCCTACAATGAGCAGTACTTC.